This T cell receptor beta chain was sequenced for a study of OX40 agonist ivuxolimab in advanced cancers. Overall study: Patients received intravenous ivuxolimab every 2 weeks at 0.01 to 10 mg/kg. There were three patients with partial responses, one having hepatocellular carcinoma and two cutaneous melanoma. Study-level results: People who partly responded at 0.1-3.0 mg/kg had some of the least clonal expansion seen. Also present in some nonresponders was a low level of normalized T-cell clonal expansion.

The germline V and J ends were trimmed by 2 bases and 4 bases, with 15 bases remaining between them. This CDR3 has 15 amino acids. Germline CDR1 reads PRHDT; CDR2 reads FYEKMQ (reference sequence). Points on this clone: Its antigen is unknown.

The data were produced by immunoSEQ multiplex PCR, yet TCRdb's version contains in-frame clones alone and is incomplete. The sample has about 37,000 clones; roughly 90% are singletons. The rearrangement links TRBV13 to TRBJ2-7; TRBD1 is a possible D gene (6 bases). The source was CD4+ or CD8+ T cells sorted from blood, collected in a trial of the OX40 agonist ivuxolimab. The source of this sequence is an adult with an advanced solid tumor such as melanoma, head and neck, liver or kidney cancer. CDR3 amino acids: CASSLSRQQGYEQYF. The CDR3 DNA sequence: TGTGCCAGCAGCTTAAGCCGACAACAGGGATACGAGCAGTACTTC.